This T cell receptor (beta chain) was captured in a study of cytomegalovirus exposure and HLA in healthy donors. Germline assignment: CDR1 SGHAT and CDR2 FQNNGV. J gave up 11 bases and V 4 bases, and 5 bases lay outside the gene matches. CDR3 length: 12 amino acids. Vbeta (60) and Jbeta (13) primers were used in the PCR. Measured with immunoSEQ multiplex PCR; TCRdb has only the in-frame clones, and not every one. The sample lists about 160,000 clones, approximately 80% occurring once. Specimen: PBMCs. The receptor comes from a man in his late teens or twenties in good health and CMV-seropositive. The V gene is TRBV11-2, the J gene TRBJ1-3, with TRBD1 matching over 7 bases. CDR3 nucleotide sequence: TGTGCCAGCAGCTGGAACAGGGGTGCCATATATTTT. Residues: CASSWNRGAIYF.